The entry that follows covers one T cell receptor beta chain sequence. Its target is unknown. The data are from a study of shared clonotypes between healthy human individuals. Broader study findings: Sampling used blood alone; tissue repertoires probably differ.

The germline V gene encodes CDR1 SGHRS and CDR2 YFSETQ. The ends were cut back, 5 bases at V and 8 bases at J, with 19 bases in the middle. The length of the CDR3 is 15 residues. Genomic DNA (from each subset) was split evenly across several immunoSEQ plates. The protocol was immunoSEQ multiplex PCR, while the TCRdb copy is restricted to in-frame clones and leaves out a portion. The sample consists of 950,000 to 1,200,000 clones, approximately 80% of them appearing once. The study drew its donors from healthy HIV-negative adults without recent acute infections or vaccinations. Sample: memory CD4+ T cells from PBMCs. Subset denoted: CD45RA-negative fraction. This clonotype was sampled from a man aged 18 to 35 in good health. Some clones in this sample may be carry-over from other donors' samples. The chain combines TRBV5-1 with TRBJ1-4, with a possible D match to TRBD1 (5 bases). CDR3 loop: CASSPQGGGREKLFF. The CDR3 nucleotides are TGCGCCAGCAGTCCCCAGGGTGGTGGTAGAGAAAAACTGTTTTTT.